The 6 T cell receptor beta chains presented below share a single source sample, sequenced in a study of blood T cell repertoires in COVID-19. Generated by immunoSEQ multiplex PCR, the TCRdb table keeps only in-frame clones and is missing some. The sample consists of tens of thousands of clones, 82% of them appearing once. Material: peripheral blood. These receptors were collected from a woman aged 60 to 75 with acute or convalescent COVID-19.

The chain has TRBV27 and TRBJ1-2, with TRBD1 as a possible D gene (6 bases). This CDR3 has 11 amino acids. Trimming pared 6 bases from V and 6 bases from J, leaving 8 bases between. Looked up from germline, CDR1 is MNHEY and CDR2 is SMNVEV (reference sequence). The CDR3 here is CASRQGDGYTF. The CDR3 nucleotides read TGTGCCAGCAGACAGGGAGATGGCTACACCTTC.

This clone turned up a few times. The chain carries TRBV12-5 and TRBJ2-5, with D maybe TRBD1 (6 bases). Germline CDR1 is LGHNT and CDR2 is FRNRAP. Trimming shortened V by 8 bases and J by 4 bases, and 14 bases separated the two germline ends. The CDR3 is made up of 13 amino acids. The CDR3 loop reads CASQRGLGETQYF. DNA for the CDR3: TGTGCTAGTCAAAGGGGGTTGGGAGAGACCCAGTACTTC. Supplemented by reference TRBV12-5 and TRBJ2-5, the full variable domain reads DARVTQTPRHKVTEMGQEVTMRCQPILGHNTVFWYRQTMMQGLELLAYFRNRAPLDDSGMPKDRFSAEMPDATLATLKIQPSEPRDSAVYFCASQRGLGETQYFGPGTRLLVL.

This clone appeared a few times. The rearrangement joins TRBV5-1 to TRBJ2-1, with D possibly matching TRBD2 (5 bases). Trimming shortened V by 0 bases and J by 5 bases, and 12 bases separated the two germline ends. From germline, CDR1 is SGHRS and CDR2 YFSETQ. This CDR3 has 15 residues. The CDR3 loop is CASSLETITDNEQFF. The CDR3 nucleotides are TGCGCCAGCAGCTTGGAGACTATTACCGACAATGAGCAGTTCTTC.

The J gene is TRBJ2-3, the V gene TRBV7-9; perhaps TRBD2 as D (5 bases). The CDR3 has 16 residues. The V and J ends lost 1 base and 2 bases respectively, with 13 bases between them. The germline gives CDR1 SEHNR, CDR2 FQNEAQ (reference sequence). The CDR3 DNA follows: TGTGCCAGCAGCTTAGGGACTCCCCCCGACACAGATACGCAGTATTTT. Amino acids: CASSLGTPPDTDTQYF.

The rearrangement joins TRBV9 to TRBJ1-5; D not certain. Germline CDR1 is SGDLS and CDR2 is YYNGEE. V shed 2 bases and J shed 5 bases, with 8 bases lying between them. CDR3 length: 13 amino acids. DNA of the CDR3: TGTGCCAGCAGCGTCAACATGGATCAGCCCCAGCATTTT. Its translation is CASSVNMDQPQHF.

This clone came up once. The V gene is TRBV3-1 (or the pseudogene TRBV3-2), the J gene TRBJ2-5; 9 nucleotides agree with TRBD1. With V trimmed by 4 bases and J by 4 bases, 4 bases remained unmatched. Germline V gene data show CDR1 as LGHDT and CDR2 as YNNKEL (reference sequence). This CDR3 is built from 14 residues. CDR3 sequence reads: CASSPTGGPETQYF. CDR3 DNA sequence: TGTGCCAGCAGCCCTACAGGGGGCCCAGAGACCCAGTACTTC.